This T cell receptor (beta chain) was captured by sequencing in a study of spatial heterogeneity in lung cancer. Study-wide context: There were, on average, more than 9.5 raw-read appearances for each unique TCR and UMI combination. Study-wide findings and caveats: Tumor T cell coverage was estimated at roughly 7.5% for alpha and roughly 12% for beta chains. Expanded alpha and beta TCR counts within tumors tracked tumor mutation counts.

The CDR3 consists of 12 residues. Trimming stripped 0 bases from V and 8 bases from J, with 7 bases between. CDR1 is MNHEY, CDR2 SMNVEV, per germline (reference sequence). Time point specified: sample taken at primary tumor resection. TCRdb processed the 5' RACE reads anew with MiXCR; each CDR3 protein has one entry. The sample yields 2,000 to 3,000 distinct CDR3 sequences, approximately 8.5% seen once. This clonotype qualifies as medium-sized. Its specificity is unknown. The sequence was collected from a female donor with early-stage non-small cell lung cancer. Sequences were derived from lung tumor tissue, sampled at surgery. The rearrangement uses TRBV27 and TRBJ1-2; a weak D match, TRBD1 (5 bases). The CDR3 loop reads CASSLSGDGYTF. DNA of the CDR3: TGTGCCAGCAGTTTATCAGGGGACGGCTACACCTTC.